This T cell receptor (beta chain) was identified in a study of tumor and adjacent non-tumor tissue in lung cancer. Background on the study: Histology: about a dozen adenocarcinoma, 2 squamous cell carcinoma, 1 small cell lung cancer.

The template was RNA from unsorted bulk tissue. Germline V gene data show CDR1 as SGHAT and CDR2 as FQNNGV. The CDR3 is 14 residues long. Study outcomes and limitations: Significantly higher TCR diversity was found in tumor than normal lung. Higher tumor TCR diversity was associated with shorter survival.

Worth noting for this clonotype: Its specificity is not known. At one end, the junction sequence differs from germline, possibly due to a read error.

The library came from three nested PCR rounds adapted from ARM-PCR protocols. TCRdb reprocessed the multiplex PCR reads via MiXCR and lists one record per CDR3 protein. This table holds fewer than 120,000 distinct CDR3 sequences, approximately 80% found once. What was sequenced was lung tumor tissue. This TCR derives from a man between 65 and 80 years old with non-small cell lung cancer. This chain joins TRBV11-2 and TRBJ2-3, with a possible D match to TRBD1 (6 bases). The CDR3 sequence: CVSSLTTGSNTQCF. Here the CDR3 DNA reads TGTGTCAGCAGCCTAACTACAGGGTCAAATACTCAGTGTTTT.